The 14 T cell receptor beta chains listed next were all sequenced from one sample in a study of blood T cell repertoires in COVID-19. The assay was immunoSEQ multiplex PCR, and TCRdb's table has in-frame clones only and misses some. The sample comprises tens of thousands of clones, more than 65% of which are singletons, and just over 4.5% rests with the top ten. Sequencing was performed on peripheral blood. The receptor source for this set is an older woman with acute or convalescent COVID-19.

This clone was counted between two and nine times. The chain recombines TRBV6-2 or TRBV6-3 with TRBJ2-2, with a weak D call TRBD2 (5 bases). V was shortened by 3 bases and J by 4 bases, with 6 bases between the two germline ends. CDR3 length equals 13 residues. Per the germline V gene, CDR1 is MNHEY and CDR2 is SVGEGT. CDR3 residues: CASSYLATGELFF. The DNA for the CDR3 is TGTGCCAGCAGTTATCTAGCCACCGGGGAGCTGTTTTTT.

V usage is TRBV5-1 and J usage is TRBJ2-1, with 7 bases matching TRBD2. Germline lookup yields CDR1 SGHRS and CDR2 YFSETQ. Trimming at V came to 3 bases and at J to 8 bases, leaving 5 bases not matched to a gene. There are 13 residues in the CDR3. The CDR3 loop reads CASSWERGYEQFF. CDR3 sequence (DNA): TGCGCCAGCAGCTGGGAGCGGGGTTATGAGCAGTTCTTC.

The chain employs TRBV2 and TRBJ1-1; 7 nucleotides agree with TRBD1. Germline CDR1 is SNHLY and CDR2 is FYNNEI. CDR3 size: 12 residues. V dropped 9 bases and J dropped 1; count of bases not matched to a gene: 2. The CDR3 is CARGQTNTEAFF. The CDR3 nucleotides read TGTGCCAGGGGACAGACGAACACTGAAGCTTTCTTT.

The rearrangement links TRBV11-2 to TRBJ2-1; no clear D. CDR3 length equals 11 residues. The V gene lost 4 bases and the J gene lost 13 bases, with 11 bases spanning the gap. The V gene's germline CDR1 is SGHAT and CDR2 FQNNGV. Here the CDR3 reads CASSSRLDQFF. CDR3 DNA: TGTGCCAGCAGCTCCCGACTTGATCAGTTCTTC.

This rearrangement joins TRBV5-1 to TRBJ2-1; 10 nucleotides align to TRBD1. CDR3 length equals 18 residues. Germline assignment: CDR1 SGHRS and CDR2 YFSETQ. The trim removed 0 bases at V and 4 bases at J, leaving 10 bases unmatched. The CDR3 is CASSLGRQGAGAYNEQFF. The CDR3 nucleotides are TGCGCCAGCAGCTTGGGGAGACAGGGGGCCGGTGCGTACAATGAGCAGTTCTTC.

V usage is TRBV6-5 and J usage is TRBJ1-2; 11 nucleotides agree with TRBD1. This CDR3 spans 14 amino acids. Per germline, CDR1 MNHEY and CDR2 SVGAGI. With V trimmed by 4 bases and J by 7 bases, 5 bases remained unmatched. This CDR3 is CASSSGGQGAGYTF. CDR3 coding DNA: TGTGCCAGCAGTTCCGGCGGACAGGGGGCTGGCTACACCTTC.

The chain uses TRBV14 and TRBJ1-2; D might be TRBD1 (5 bases). This CDR3 comprises 14 residues. CDR1 and CDR2 from the germline V gene are SGHDN and FVKESK. Trimming pared 0 bases from V and 7 bases from J, leaving 12 bases between. The CDR3 DNA reads as TGTGCCAGCAGCCAAGATTCCGGAGGGACTGGCTACACCTTC. This encodes CASSQDSGGTGYTF.

The rearrangement uses TRBV3-1 (or the pseudogene TRBV3-2) and TRBJ2-7; 12 positions agree with TRBD2. This CDR3 contains 15 residues. Losses at the gene ends were 1 base for V and 3 bases for J; bases not matched to a gene: 1. Per the germline V gene, CDR1 is LGHDT and CDR2 is YNNKEL (reference sequence). DNA of the CDR3: TGTGCCAGCAGCCAAGGACTAGCGGGGGTCTACGAGCAGTACTTC. Its protein is CASSQGLAGVYEQYF.

The chain carries TRBV3-1 (or the pseudogene TRBV3-2) and TRBJ1-2; 8 positions match TRBD1. The V segment lost 2 bases and the J segment 6 bases; nucleotides outside the gene matches: 5. Per germline, CDR1 LGHDT and CDR2 YNNKEL (reference sequence). This CDR3 is 14 amino acids long. CDR3 nucleotides: TGTGCCAGCAGCCAACAGGGGGCCTGGAATGGCTACACCTTC. As protein: CASSQQGAWNGYTF.

This rearrangement joins TRBV5-6 to TRBJ1-4; 8 bases fit TRBD1. V trimming: 3 bases; J trimming: 8 bases; junction bases outside the gene matches: 12. CDR3 size: 16 residues. Germline CDR1 and CDR2: SGHDT and YYEEEE. The CDR3 coding sequence is TGTGCCAGCAGCTACAGGGGCGACAGGGGTGGGGAAAAACTGTTTTTT. Protein: CASSYRGDRGGEKLFF.

This rearrangement joins TRBV3-1 (or the pseudogene TRBV3-2) to TRBJ1-1; a weak D match, TRBD1 (5 bases). V lost 4 bases and J lost 1, with 13 bases in between. Looked up from germline, CDR1 is LGHDT and CDR2 is YNNKEL (reference sequence). This CDR3 spans 15 amino acids. Here the CDR3 reads CASSRYGAGNTEAFF. For the CDR3, the DNA is TGTGCCAGCAGCCGTTATGGGGCAGGGAACACTGAAGCTTTCTTT.

The genes are TRBV15 and TRBJ1-4, with TRBD1 as a possible D gene (6 bases). The V end lost 0 bases, the J end lost 7 bases, and 12 bases lay between the germline ends. Germline lookup yields CDR1 LNHNV and CDR2 YYDKDF (reference sequence). This CDR3 spans 15 amino acids. CDR3 residues: CATSRDGGRGEKLFF. CDR3 DNA: TGTGCCACCAGCAGAGATGGGGGCCGAGGTGAAAAACTGTTTTTT.

The V and J genes are TRBV2 and TRBJ1-2; TRBD1 aligns across 10 bases. With 6 bases clipped from V and 8 bases from J, the junction kept 6 bases outside the gene matches. This CDR3 spans 13 amino acids. Germline CDR1 reads SNHLY; CDR2 reads FYNNEI. This CDR3 reads CASRAGTGDGYTF. The CDR3 DNA reads as TGTGCCAGCAGAGCCGGGACAGGGGACGGCTACACCTTC. Looking up the rest from reference TRBV2 and TRBJ1-2 gives the full variable domain: EPEVTQTPSHQVTQMGQEVILRCVPISNHLYFYWYRQILGQKVEFLVSFYNNEISEKSEIFDDQFSVERPDGSNFTLKIRSTKLEDSAMYFCASRAGTGDGYTFGSGTRLTVV.

The V call is TRBV5-1, the J call TRBJ1-1; D not certain. With 4 bases removed from V and 4 bases from J, the gap between germline ends came to 14 bases. CDR3 length: 14 residues. Germline values: CDR1 SGHRS, CDR2 YFSETQ. CDR3 nucleotides: TGCGCCAGCAGCCCTGTATCCGGGAGCACTGAAGCTTTCTTT. It codes for CASSPVSGSTEAFF.